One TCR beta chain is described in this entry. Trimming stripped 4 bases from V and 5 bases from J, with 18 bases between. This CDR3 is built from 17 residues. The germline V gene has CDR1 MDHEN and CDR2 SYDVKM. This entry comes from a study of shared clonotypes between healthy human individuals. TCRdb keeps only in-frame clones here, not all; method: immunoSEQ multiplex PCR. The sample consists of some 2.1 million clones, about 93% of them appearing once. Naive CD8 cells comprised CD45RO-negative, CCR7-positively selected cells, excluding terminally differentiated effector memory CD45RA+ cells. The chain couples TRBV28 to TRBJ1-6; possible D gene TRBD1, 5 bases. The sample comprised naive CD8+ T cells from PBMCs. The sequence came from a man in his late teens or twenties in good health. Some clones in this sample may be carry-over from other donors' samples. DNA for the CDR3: TGTGCCAGCAGTTCCCGAGGCAGGGACCGAAATAATTCACCCCTCCACTTT. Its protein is CASSSRGRDRNNSPLHF.